These T cell receptor beta chains were read from a single sample in a study of blood T cell repertoires in COVID-19. Produced via immunoSEQ multiplex PCR; TCRdb's table is partial and in-frame only. The top ten clones hold 0.55% to 0.75% of a sample with some 430,000 clones, about 90% of them seen once. What was sequenced was PBMCs or T cells enriched from blood (not recorded which). These receptors all come from a man aged 18 to 30 who had recovered from COVID-19. The CDR3 runs from the conserved cysteine through the conserved F or W. D genes are given only for firm matches. Some rows have no size entry. The others give once, few or many, or a class for an expanded clone.

clone_size,d_call,v_call,j_call,cdr3_nt,cdr3_aa
few,TRBD2,TRBV12-5,TRBJ2-7,TGTGCTAGTGGTTTGGTATCGACTAGCGGAGCAATTTACGAGCAGTACTTC,CASGLVSTSGAIYEQYF
once,TRBD1,TRBV3-1/TRBV3-2,TRBJ1-2,TGTGCCAGCAGCCCGGACAGGGGAATGATGGGCTACACCTTC,CASSPDRGMMGYTF
few,NA,TRBV5-1,TRBJ1-3,TGCGCCAGCAGCCCCCGCCCCGGGACTAGCTCTGGAAACACCATATATTTT,CASSPRPGTSSGNTIYF
NA,NA,TRBV28,TRBJ1-4,TGTGCCAGCAGTTTAGCGGGGGAAAAACTGTTTTTT,CASSLAGEKLFF
NA,NA,TRBV18,TRBJ1-2,TGTGCCAGCTCACCCAACCCAGGAAACTATGGCTACACCTTC,CASSPNPGNYGYTF
NA,NA,TRBV27,TRBJ1-6,TGTGCCAGCAGTTTATATGGGGCTTCACCCCTCCACTTT,CASSLYGASPLHF
NA,TRBD1,TRBV10-3,TRBJ1-5,TGTGCCATCAGTGGAGGGACAGGTAGCAATCAGCCCCAGCATTTT,CAISGGTGSNQPQHF
NA,TRBD1,TRBV19,TRBJ2-2,TGTGCCAGTAGGATCGGGACAGGGATAAACGCCGGGGAGCTGTTTTTT,CASRIGTGINAGELFF
NA,NA,TRBV6-5,TRBJ2-3,TGTGCCAGCAGCCCGGGTTCGGATACGCAGTATTTT,CASSPGSDTQYF
NA,NA,TRBV18,TRBJ2-7,TGTGCCAGCTCACCACGAACGGGCGGGTCCCACCTGAGCTCCTACGAGCAGTACTTC,CASSPRTGGSHLSSYEQYF
NA,NA,TRBV30,TRBJ1-1,TGTGCCTGGAGCCTCAGGGGTGAAGCTTTCTTT,CAWSLRGEAFF
NA,NA,TRBV3-1/TRBV3-2,TRBJ2-1,TGTGCCAGCAGCCAAGACTACAGCTCCTACAATGAGCAGTTCTTC,CASSQDYSSYNEQFF
NA,TRBD1,TRBV19,TRBJ1-1,TGTGCCAGTAGTGCCTTCGGGACAGCCCTAGAAGCTTTCTTT,CASSAFGTALEAFF
NA,NA,TRBV3-1/TRBV3-2,TRBJ1-1,TGTGCCAGCAGCCACCGACCCGGGACATCTGAAGCTTTCTTT,CASSHRPGTSEAFF
NA,TRBD1,TRBV5-8,TRBJ2-7,TGTGCCAGCAGCCGGGACAGGGGAGCCTACGAGCAGTACTTC,CASSRDRGAYEQYF
NA,NA,TRBV5-5,TRBJ1-1,TGTGCCAGCAGCTTGGAATCAGGGGCTGAAGCTTTCTTT,CASSLESGAEAFF
NA,TRBD1,TRBV9,TRBJ1-2,TGTGCCAGCAGCGGAGACAGGGATTTTAACTATGGCTACACCTTC,CASSGDRDFNYGYTF
NA,NA,TRBV4-1,TRBJ1-5,TGCGCCAGCAGCCTAAGGGGTGAGGCGCGTCAGCCCCAGCATTTT,CASSLRGEARQPQHF
NA,NA,TRBV24-1,TRBJ2-1,TGTGCCACCAGTGAGGCTAGGTACTCCTACAATGAGCAGTTCTTC,CATSEARYSYNEQFF
NA,TRBD1,TRBV5-1,TRBJ2-1,TGCGCCAGCCAGACCGGGACAGGGGCGTATGAGCAGTTCTTC,CASQTGTGAYEQFF
NA,NA,TRBV10-2,TRBJ2-1,TGCGCCAGCAGTGCAGGGGAGCACAATGAGCAGTTCTTC,CASSAGEHNEQFF
NA,TRBD1,TRBV10-2,TRBJ2-1,TGCGCCAGCGGGACAGAAACTTTCAATGAGCAGTTCTTC,CASGTETFNEQFF
NA,TRBD1,TRBV7-9,TRBJ1-5,TGTGCCAGCAGCCCCTCGACAGGGGGCCTCCAGCCCCAGCATTTT,CASSPSTGGLQPQHF
NA,TRBD2,TRBV28,TRBJ2-7,TGTGCCAGCGGGACTAGCGACTTCTACGAGCAGTACTTC,CASGTSDFYEQYF
NA,TRBD1,TRBV12-5,TRBJ2-5,TGTGCTAGTGTTCGACAGGGCTCGCAGACCCAGTACTTC,CASVRQGSQTQYF
NA,NA,TRBV24-1,TRBJ2-7,TGTGCCACCAGTGATTCGAGCGCGTCTAGCGAGAGGGGCCTAGGGGAGCAGTACTTC,CATSDSSASSERGLGEQYF
once,NA,TRBV2,TRBJ2-2,TGTGCCAGCGGCACCCAAATGACCGGGGAGCTGTTTTTT,CASGTQMTGELFF
NA,NA,TRBV29-1,TRBJ2-4,TGCAGCGTGGGCCTTTTAGCCAAAAACATTCAGTACTTC,CSVGLLAKNIQYF
NA,NA,TRBV6-2/TRBV6-3,TRBJ1-6,TGTGCCAGCAGTTACTCGAGGCAGGGTATTTCACCCCTCCACTTT,CASSYSRQGISPLHF
NA,NA,TRBV27,TRBJ1-2,TGTGCCAGCAGTTTGACAGCACAAGGGGCTTATGGCTACACCTTC,CASSLTAQGAYGYTF
NA,NA,TRBV5-6,TRBJ1-2,TGTGCCAGCAGCTTGGTACAGGCTCATGGCTACACCTTC,CASSLVQAHGYTF
NA,TRBD1,TRBV6-5,TRBJ1-4,TGTGCCAGCAGATCGGACAGGGGGCTTGGAAAACTGTTTTTT,CASRSDRGLGKLFF
NA,NA,TRBV9,TRBJ1-1,TGTGCCAGCAGCGTAGAACCCGGAAGGAGTGAAGCTTTCTTT,CASSVEPGRSEAFF
NA,TRBD1,TRBV25-1,TRBJ2-7,TGTGCCAGCAGTGACTCCGGGACAGGGCGCTACGAGCAGTACTTC,CASSDSGTGRYEQYF
NA,TRBD1,TRBV5-1,TRBJ1-1,TGCGCCAGCAGCCCTAGGACAGGGAACACTGAAGCTTTCTTT,CASSPRTGNTEAFF
NA,NA,TRBV11-3,TRBJ2-1,TGTGCCAGCAGCTTAGAGGCGGTGACAGGCAATGAGCAGTTCTTC,CASSLEAVTGNEQFF
NA,NA,TRBV14,TRBJ1-1,TGTGCCAGCAGCCAGACGCCGGGTCGGAACACTGAAGCTTTCTTT,CASSQTPGRNTEAFF
NA,NA,TRBV19,TRBJ1-1,TGTGCCAGTAACCAGGGGAACACTGAAGCTTTCTTT,CASNQGNTEAFF
once,NA,TRBV7-9,TRBJ2-3,TGTGCCAGCAGCTCCACCGGGACACTTAGCACAGATACGCAGTATTTT,CASSSTGTLSTDTQYF
once,TRBD1,TRBV2,TRBJ1-2,TGTGCCAGCAGTGAAGCCGGGACAGTTATCTATGGCTACACCTTC,CASSEAGTVIYGYTF
NA,NA,TRBV11-1,TRBJ1-1,TGTGCCAGCACCCAGAGCGTGCAGGGTATGACTGAAGCTTTCTTT,CASTQSVQGMTEAFF
once,TRBD2,TRBV27,TRBJ2-3,TGTGCCAGCAGTCCCGTAGCGGGAGGCGACACAGATACGCAGTATTTT,CASSPVAGGDTDTQYF
NA,NA,TRBV6-5,TRBJ1-1,TGTGCCAGCAGCCCCACGGGGGAAATGAACACTGAAGCTTTCTTT,CASSPTGEMNTEAFF
NA,TRBD1,TRBV5-1,TRBJ2-7,TGCGCCAGCAGCTTGTTGGGACAGGGCCCCTACGAGCAGTACTTC,CASSLLGQGPYEQYF
NA,TRBD2,TRBV5-1,TRBJ2-2,TGCGCCAGCAGCACCCGACTAGCGGGGGAGGCCGGGGAGCTGTTTTTT,CASSTRLAGEAGELFF
NA,NA,TRBV28,TRBJ1-2,TGTGCCAGCAGGGGGGAGGCGAGCGGCTACACCTTC,CASRGEASGYTF
NA,NA,TRBV2,TRBJ2-5,TGTGCCAGCAGTGTAGGGGGAGGGGCCCAAGAGACCCAGTACTTC,CASSVGGGAQETQYF
NA,NA,TRBV6-5,TRBJ1-5,TGTGCCAGCGGCAGAAAGAATCAGCCCCAGCATTTT,CASGRKNQPQHF
NA,NA,TRBV30,TRBJ2-1,TGTGCCTGGAATCTCGGTGGCTACAATGAGCAGTTCTTC,CAWNLGGYNEQFF
NA,TRBD1,TRBV28,TRBJ1-2,TGTGCCAGCAGTACCCCTGGGACAGGGTATGGCTACACCTTC,CASSTPGTGYGYTF
NA,TRBD1,TRBV25-1,TRBJ1-6,TGTGCCAGCAGTGTCGGGACAGGCCCCTATAATTCACCCCTCCACTTT,CASSVGTGPYNSPLHF